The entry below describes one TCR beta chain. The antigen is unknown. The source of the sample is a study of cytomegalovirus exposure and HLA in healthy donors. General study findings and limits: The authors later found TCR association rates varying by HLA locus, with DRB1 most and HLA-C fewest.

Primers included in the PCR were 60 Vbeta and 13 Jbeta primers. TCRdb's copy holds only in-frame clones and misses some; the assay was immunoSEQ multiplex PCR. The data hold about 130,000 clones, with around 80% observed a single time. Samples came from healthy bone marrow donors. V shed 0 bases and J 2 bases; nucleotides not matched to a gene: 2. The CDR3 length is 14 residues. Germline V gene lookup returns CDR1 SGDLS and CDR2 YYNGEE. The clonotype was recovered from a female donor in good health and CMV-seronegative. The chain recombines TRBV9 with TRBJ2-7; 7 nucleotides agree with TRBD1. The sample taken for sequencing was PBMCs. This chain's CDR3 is CASSVATGAYEQYF. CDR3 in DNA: TGTGCCAGCAGCGTAGCTACAGGGGCCTACGAGCAGTACTTC.